This T cell receptor (beta chain) was recorded in a study of shared clonotypes between healthy human individuals. Study summary: Aged 18 to 49, the donors were a couple of women and a few men.

Study results and caveats: Expectations were that clonotype sharing among donors would be affected by sequencing depth. Only a few donors were included, so the genetic and exposure-history diversity represented was limited.

The table came from immunoSEQ multiplex PCR; TCRdb's copy has only in-frame clones and leaves some out. The repertoire has some 470,000 clones, about three quarters of them found once; the top ten carry about an eighth. In germline, CDR1 is SQVTM, CDR2 ANQGSEA. V was shortened by 6 bases and J by 1 base, with 13 bases between the two germline ends. The CDR3 is 13 amino acids. Details on this clone: Antigen specificity is unknown.

Every contributor of samples was a Caucasian grown-up residing in Nashville, Tennessee. This sequence joins TRBV29-1 and TRBJ2-7; D gene uncertain. The sequence came from a woman in her thirties or forties in good health. Some clones in this sample may be carry-over from other donors' samples. The sequencing sample was made of PBMCs. In nucleotides, the CDR3 is TGCAGCGTCCTCAGGACCGGTTCCTACGAGCAGTACTTC. It codes for CSVLRTGSYEQYF.